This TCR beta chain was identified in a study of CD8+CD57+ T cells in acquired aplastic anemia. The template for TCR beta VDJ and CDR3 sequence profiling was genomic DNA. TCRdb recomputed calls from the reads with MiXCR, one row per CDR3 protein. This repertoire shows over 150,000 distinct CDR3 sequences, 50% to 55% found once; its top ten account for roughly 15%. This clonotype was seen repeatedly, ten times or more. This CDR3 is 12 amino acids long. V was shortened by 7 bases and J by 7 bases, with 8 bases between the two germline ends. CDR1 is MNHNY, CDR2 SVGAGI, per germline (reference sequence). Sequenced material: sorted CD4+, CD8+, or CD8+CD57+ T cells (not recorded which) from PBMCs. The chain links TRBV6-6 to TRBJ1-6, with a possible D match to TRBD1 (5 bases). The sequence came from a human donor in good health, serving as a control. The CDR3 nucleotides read TGTGCCAGCATCAACAGGAATTCACCCCTCCACTTT. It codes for CASINRNSPLHF.